The next 15 T cell receptor beta chains were all read from a single sample in a study of blood T cell repertoires in COVID-19. Method: immunoSEQ multiplex PCR; TCRdb's copy keeps in-frame clones and lacks some. The table shows under 150,000 clones, with around 85% occurring only once. The sequenced material came from peripheral blood. The receptors were gathered from a human donor in a cohort sampled during active COVID-19.

This clone appeared a few times. The rearrangement joins TRBV11-3 to TRBJ1-6; D unresolved. V lost 0 bases, J lost 10 bases, and 7 bases lay in between. The CDR3 spans 13 residues. Germline-derived CDR1 and CDR2 are SGHNT and YENEEA. For the CDR3, the DNA is TGTGCCAGCAGCTTAGATGCGGGATCACCCCTCCACTTT. Amino acids: CASSLDAGSPLHF.

This clone was found a few times. The chain couples TRBV7-9 to TRBJ1-4, with D unresolved. Per germline, CDR1 SEHNR and CDR2 FQNEAQ (reference sequence). Trimming left V 9 bases short and J 7 bases short, with 18 bases between. The CDR3 sequence is 14 residues long. The CDR3 nucleotides read TGTGCCAGTCCGATTGAGAACGCCCCTGAAAAACTGTTTTTT. Translating it yields CASPIENAPEKLFF.

The rearrangement links TRBV30 to TRBJ1-5, with TRBD1 as a possible D gene (6 bases). The germline CDR1 and CDR2 sequences are GTSNPN and SVGIG (reference sequence). V was cut by 5 bases and J by 1 base, with 9 bases left in between. This CDR3 has 13 amino acids. In nucleotides, the CDR3 is TGTGCCTGGGACACAGGGAGCAATCAGCCCCAGCATTTT. This encodes CAWDTGSNQPQHF.

Concerning this clone itself: Other DNA sequences in this specimen translate into the identical CDR3. The V and J genes are TRBV9 and TRBJ2-1; 7 positions agree with TRBD2. The CDR3 sequence is 16 residues long. CDR1 is SGDLS, CDR2 YYNGEE, per germline. J was trimmed by 2 bases and V by 0 bases; bases with no gene match: 5. The CDR3 loop is CASSVVGRGAYNEQFF. CDR3 coding DNA: TGTGCCAGCAGCGTAGTGGGTCGGGGGGCCTACAATGAGCAGTTCTTC.

This clone was observed a few times. This chain connects TRBV20-1 to TRBJ2-7; D is uncertain. The CDR3 has 11 residues. Germline V gene lookup returns CDR1 DFQATT and CDR2 SNEGSKA (reference sequence). V was clipped by 2 bases and J by 5 bases, with 7 bases between them. In DNA, the CDR3 is TGCAGTGCTAGACCCCATGACGAGCAGTACTTC. It codes for CSARPHDEQYF.

The J gene is TRBJ2-7, the V gene TRBV5-1; D not certain. V shed 4 bases and J shed 0 bases, with 11 bases lying between them. This CDR3 is 14 amino acids long. CDR1 is SGHRS and CDR2 is YFSETQ in the germline V gene. The CDR3 DNA reads as TGCGCCAGCAGCCCGCAAACAGCCTCCTACGAGCAGTACTTC. Protein sequence: CASSPQTASYEQYF.

CDR3 bases: TGTGCCAGCAGTCCCCGACTAGCGGGGGGGCCCGGGAATGAGCAGTTCTTC. Encoded protein: CASSPRLAGGPGNEQFF. The chain is built from TRBV25-1 and TRBJ2-1; 14 nucleotides align to TRBD2. Losses at the gene ends were 5 bases for V and 7 bases for J; bases not matched to a gene: 10. Germline lookup yields CDR1 MGHDK and CDR2 SYGVNS. The CDR3 is 17 residues long.

CDR3 nucleotide sequence: TGTGCCAGCAGTTCTTATATGAGCGGGGGGAATCTAAATGAGCAGTTCTTC. This encodes CASSSYMSGGNLNEQFF. This chain joins TRBV7-6 and TRBJ2-1; 9 bases align to TRBD2. The ends lost 6 bases at V and 7 bases at J; junction bases unmatched: 16. Germline CDR1 SGHVS, CDR2 FNYEAQ. CDR3 length: 17 amino acids.

J is TRBJ2-7 and V is TRBV7-6, with 7 nucleotides matching TRBD1. Germline lookup yields CDR1 SGHVS and CDR2 FNYEAQ. The CDR3 extends over 16 amino acids. V trimming: 2 bases; J trimming: 2 bases; junction bases outside the gene matches: 9. CDR3 amino acids: CASSLMEDRITYEQYF. The CDR3 bases are TGTGCCAGCAGCTTAATGGAGGACAGGATCACCTACGAGCAGTACTTC.

This chain joins TRBV30 and TRBJ1-5; 7 nucleotides line up with TRBD1. This CDR3 is built from 13 residues. Germline CDR1 is GTSNPN and CDR2 is SVGIG (reference sequence). Germline trimming cut 5 bases from V and 5 bases from J; bases unmatched to any gene: 6. For the CDR3, the DNA is TGTGCCTGGGCGGACAGGCCCTATCAGCCCCAGCATTTT. It encodes CAWADRPYQPQHF. Full variable domain (missing parts from reference TRBV30 and TRBJ1-5): SQTIHQWPATLVQPVGSPLSLECTVEGTSNPNLYWYRQAAGRGLQLLFYSVGIGQISSEVPQNLSASRPQDRQFILSSKKLLLSDSGFYLCAWADRPYQPQHFGDGTRLSIL.

This chain joins TRBV28 and TRBJ1-2; a weak D match, TRBD1 (6 bases). The length of the CDR3 is 13 residues. The V end was cut by 4 bases, the J end by 3 bases, with 9 bases between. The V gene's germline CDR1 is MDHEN and CDR2 SYDVKM. CDR3 in amino acids: CASSWTADYGYTF. Here the CDR3 DNA reads TGTGCCAGCAGTTGGACAGCGGACTATGGCTACACCTTC.

The chain couples TRBV7-9 to TRBJ1-1; maybe TRBD1 (6 bases). The CDR3 consists of 14 residues. V lost 6 bases and J lost 6, with 17 bases in between. Germline CDR1 reads SEHNR; CDR2 reads FQNEAQ (reference sequence). CDR3 nucleotide sequence: TGTGCCAGCAGTCGTGGACAGCCCCAACCTGAAGCTTTCTTT. It is translated as CASSRGQPQPEAFF.

This clone is a singleton in its sample. The chain joins TRBV18 to TRBJ2-7; D gene ambiguous. Trimming took 3 bases from V and 5 from J, leaving 11 bases between them. Germline values: CDR1 KGHSH, CDR2 LQKENI. The CDR3 is made up of 13 amino acids. CDR3 sequence: CASSPTPSHEQYF. CDR3 nucleotides: TGTGCCAGCTCACCGACTCCGAGTCACGAGCAGTACTTC.

The rearrangement joins TRBV7-3 to TRBJ2-3, with D possibly being TRBD2 (5 bases). Between the trimmed V and J ends, which lost 8 bases and 3 bases, there was a span of 12 bases. The CDR3 has 13 residues. Germline V gene data show CDR1 as SGHTA and CDR2 as FQGTGA. The CDR3 protein is CASGLDYTDTQYF. DNA of the CDR3: TGTGCCAGCGGACTGGATTATACAGATACGCAGTATTTT.

The chain is built from TRBV7-9 and TRBJ2-5; D is possibly TRBD2 (5 bases). The CDR3 has 13 amino acids. The germline gives CDR1 SEHNR, CDR2 FQNEAQ (reference sequence). Between the trimmed V and J ends, which lost 3 bases and 5 bases, there was a span of 10 bases. The CDR3: CASSFGEWETQYF. The CDR3 DNA reads TGTGCCAGCAGCTTCGGGGAGTGGGAGACCCAGTACTTC.